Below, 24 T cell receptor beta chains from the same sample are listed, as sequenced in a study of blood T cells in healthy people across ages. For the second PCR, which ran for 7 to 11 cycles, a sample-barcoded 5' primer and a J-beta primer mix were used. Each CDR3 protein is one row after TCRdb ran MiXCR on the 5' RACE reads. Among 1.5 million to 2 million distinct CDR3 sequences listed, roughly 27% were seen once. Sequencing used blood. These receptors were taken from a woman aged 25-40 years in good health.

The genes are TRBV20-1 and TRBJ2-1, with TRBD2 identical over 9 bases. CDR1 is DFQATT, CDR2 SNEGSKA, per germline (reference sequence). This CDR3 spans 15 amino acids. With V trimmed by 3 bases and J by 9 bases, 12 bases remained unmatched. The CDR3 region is CSAREGAGGLREQFF. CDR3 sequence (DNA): TGCAGTGCTAGGGAGGGGGCGGGGGGGCTCCGTGAGCAGTTCTTC.

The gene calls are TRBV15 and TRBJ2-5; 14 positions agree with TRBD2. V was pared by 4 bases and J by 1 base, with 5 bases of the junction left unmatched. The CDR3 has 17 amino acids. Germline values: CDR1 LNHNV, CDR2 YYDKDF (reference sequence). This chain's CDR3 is CATSNRLAGGFQETQYF. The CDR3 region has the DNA TGTGCCACCAGCAATCGACTAGCGGGGGGGTTCCAAGAGACCCAGTACTTC.

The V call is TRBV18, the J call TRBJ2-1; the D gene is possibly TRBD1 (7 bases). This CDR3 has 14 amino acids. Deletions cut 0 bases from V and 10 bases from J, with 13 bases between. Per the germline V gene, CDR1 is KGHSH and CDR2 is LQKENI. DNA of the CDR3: TGTGCCAGCTCACCACCGCGGGACAGTTACGAGCAGTTCTTC. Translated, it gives CASSPPRDSYEQFF.

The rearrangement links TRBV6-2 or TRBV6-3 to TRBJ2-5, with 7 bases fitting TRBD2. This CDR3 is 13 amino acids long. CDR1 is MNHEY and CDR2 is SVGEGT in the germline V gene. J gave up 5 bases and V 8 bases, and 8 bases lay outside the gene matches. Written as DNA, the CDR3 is TGTGCCAGCCGGAGCGGGAATCTTGAGACCCAGTACTTC. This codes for CASRSGNLETQYF.

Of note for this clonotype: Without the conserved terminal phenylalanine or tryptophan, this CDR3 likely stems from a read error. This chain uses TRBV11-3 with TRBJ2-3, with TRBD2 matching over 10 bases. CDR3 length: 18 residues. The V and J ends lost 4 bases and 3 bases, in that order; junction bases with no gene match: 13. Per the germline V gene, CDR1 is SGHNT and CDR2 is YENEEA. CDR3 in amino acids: CASSSPEEAGGPTDTQYL. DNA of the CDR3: TGTGCCAGCAGCTCGCCCGAGGAAGCGGGAGGGCCTACAGATACGCAGTATTTG.

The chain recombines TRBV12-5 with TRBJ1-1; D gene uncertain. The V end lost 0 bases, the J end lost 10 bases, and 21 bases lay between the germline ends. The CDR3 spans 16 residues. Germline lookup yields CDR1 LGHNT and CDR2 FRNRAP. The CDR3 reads CASGLVDTPGPAGAFF. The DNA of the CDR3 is TGTGCTAGTGGTTTGGTAGACACACCAGGCCCCGCTGGAGCTTTCTTT.

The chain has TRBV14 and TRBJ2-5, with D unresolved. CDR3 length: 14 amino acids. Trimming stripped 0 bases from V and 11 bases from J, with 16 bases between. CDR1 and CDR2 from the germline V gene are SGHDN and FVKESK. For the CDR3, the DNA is TGTGCCAGCAGCCAAGAGTTGGTAGTCAATGAGCAGTACTTC. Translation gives CASSQELVVNEQYF.

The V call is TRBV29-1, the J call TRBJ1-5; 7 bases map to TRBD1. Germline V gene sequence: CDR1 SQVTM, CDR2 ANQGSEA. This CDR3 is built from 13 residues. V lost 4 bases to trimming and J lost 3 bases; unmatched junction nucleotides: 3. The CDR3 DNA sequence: TGCAGCGTTGCAGGGGGTCACAATCAGCCCCAGCATTTT. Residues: CSVAGGHNQPQHF.

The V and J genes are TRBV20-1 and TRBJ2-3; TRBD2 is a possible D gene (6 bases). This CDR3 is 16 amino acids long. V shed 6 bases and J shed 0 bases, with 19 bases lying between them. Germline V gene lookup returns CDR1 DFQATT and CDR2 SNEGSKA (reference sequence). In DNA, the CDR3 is TGCAGTGCAGAGGAGGGGTTAGAACCAAGCACAGATACGCAGTATTTT. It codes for CSAEEGLEPSTDTQYF.

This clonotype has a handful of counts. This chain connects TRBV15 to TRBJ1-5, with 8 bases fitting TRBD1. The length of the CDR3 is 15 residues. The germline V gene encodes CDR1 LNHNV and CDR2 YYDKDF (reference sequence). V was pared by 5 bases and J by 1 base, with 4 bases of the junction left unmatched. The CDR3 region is CATSVTGGSNQPQHF. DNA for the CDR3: TGTGCCACCAGCGTCACAGGGGGAAGCAATCAGCCCCAGCATTTT.

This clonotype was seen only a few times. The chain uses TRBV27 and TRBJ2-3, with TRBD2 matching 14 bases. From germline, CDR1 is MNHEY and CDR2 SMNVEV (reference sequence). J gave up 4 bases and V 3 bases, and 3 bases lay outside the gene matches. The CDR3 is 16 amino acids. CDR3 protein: CASSFLTSGRADTQYF. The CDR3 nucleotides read TGTGCCAGCAGTTTCCTGACTAGCGGGAGGGCAGATACGCAGTATTTT.

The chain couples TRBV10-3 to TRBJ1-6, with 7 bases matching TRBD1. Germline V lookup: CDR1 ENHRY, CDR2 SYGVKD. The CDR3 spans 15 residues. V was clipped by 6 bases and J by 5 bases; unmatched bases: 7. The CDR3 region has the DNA TGTGCCATCAGGAGAGACAGGGTCAATAATTCACCCCTCCACTTT. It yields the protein CAIRRDRVNNSPLHF.

As DNA, the CDR3 is TGTGCCAGTAGCGGGAACGGGTTGACTGAAGCTTTCTTT. Its protein product is CASSGNGLTEAFF. J is TRBJ1-1 and V is TRBV5-5; D is unclear. Germline CDR1 reads SGHKS; CDR2 reads YYEKEE (reference sequence). V lost 8 bases to trimming and J lost 5 bases, with 16 bases between them. The CDR3 covers 13 residues.

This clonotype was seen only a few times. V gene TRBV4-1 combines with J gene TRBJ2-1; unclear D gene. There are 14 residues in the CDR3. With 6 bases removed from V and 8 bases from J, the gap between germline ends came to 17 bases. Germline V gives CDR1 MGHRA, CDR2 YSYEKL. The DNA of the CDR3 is TGCGCCAGCAGTCCGACGTCTCGAGTTGATGAGCAGTTCTTC. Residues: CASSPTSRVDEQFF.

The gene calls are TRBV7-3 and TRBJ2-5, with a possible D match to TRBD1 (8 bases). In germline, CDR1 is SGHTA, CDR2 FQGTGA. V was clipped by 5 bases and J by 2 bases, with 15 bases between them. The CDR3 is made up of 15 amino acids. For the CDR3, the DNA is TGTGCCAGCAGCCTACAGGGGGGGAGGCAAGAGACCCAGTACTTC. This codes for CASSLQGGRQETQYF.

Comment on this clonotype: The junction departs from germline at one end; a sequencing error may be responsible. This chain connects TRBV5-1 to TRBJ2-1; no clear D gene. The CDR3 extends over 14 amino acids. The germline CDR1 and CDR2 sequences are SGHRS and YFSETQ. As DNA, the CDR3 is TGCGCCGGCAGCTTTCGGCTAGTGGGCAATGAGCAGTTCTTC. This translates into CAGSFRLVGNEQFF.

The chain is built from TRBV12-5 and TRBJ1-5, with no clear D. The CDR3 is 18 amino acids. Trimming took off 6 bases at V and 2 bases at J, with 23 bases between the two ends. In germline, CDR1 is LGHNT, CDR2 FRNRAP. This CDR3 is CASGPTPSLYSGNQPQHF. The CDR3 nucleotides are TGTGCTAGTGGGCCGACCCCATCCCTTTATAGCGGCAATCAGCCCCAGCATTTT.

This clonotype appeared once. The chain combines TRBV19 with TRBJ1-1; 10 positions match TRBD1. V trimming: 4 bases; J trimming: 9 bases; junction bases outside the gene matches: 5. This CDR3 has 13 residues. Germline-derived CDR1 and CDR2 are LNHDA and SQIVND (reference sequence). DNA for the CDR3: TGTGCCAGTAGTAGACACGACAGGGGGCAAGCTTTCTTT. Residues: CASSRHDRGQAFF.

In DNA form, the CDR3 reads TGTGCCAGCAGCCGGGACCCACGGGCGGATGAGCAGTTCTTC. Translation: CASSRDPRADEQFF. The chain employs TRBV12-3 or TRBV12-4 and TRBJ2-1; the D gene could be TRBD1 or TRBD2 (5 bases each). V was cut by 6 bases and J by 8 bases, with 17 bases left in between. This CDR3 has 14 amino acids.

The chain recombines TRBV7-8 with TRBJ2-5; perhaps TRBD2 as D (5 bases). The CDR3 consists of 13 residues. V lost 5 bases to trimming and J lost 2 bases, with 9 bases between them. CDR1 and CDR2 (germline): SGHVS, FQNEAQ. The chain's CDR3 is CASSPGMQETQYF. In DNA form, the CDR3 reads TGTGCCAGCAGCCCCGGGATGCAAGAGACCCAGTACTTC.

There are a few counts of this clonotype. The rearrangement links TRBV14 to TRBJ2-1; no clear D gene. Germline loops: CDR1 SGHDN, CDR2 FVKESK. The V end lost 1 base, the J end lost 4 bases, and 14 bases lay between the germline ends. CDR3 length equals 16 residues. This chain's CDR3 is CASSQGSRTPYNEQFF. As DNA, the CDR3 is TGTGCCAGCAGCCAAGGGAGCAGGACCCCATACAATGAGCAGTTCTTC.

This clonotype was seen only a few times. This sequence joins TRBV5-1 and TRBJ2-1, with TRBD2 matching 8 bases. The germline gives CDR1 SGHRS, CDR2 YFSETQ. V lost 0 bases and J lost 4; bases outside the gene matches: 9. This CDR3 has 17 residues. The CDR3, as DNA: TGCGCCAGCAGCTTGGTGCTTAGCGGGAAAGCTTACAATGAGCAGTTCTTC. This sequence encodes CASSLVLSGKAYNEQFF.

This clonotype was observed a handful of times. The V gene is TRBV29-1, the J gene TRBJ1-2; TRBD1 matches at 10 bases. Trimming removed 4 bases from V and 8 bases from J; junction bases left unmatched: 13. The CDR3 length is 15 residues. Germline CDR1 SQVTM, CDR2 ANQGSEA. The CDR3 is CSVGGLDRGDEGYTF. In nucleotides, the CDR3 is TGCAGCGTTGGCGGATTGGACAGGGGGGACGAAGGCTACACCTTC. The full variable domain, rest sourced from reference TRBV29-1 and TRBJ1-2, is SAVISQKPSRDICQRGTSLTIQCQVDSQVTMMFWYRQQPGQSLTLIATANQGSEATYESGFVIDKFPISRPNLTFSTLTVSNMSPEDSSIYLCSVGGLDRGDEGYTFGSGTRLTVV.

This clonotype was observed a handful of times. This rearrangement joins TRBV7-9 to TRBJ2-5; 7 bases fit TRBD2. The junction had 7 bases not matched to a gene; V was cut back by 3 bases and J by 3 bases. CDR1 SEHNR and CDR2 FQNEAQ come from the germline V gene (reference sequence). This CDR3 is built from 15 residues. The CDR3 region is CASSLRGAGEETQYF. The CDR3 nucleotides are TGTGCCAGCAGCTTGCGCGGGGCGGGGGAAGAGACCCAGTACTTC.